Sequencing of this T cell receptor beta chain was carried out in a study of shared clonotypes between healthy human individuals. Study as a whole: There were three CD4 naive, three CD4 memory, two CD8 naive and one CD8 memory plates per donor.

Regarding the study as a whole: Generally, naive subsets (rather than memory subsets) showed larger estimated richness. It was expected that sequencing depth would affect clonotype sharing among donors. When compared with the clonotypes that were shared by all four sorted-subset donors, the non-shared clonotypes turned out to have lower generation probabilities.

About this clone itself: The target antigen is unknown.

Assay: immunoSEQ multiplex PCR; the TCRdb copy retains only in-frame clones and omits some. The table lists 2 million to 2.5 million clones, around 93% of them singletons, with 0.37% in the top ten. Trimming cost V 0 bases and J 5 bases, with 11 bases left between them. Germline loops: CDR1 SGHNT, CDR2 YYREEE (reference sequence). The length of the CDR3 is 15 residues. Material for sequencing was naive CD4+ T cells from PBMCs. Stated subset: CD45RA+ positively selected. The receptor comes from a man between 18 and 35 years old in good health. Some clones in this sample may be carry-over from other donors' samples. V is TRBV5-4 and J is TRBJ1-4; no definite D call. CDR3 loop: CASSLAKAGNEKLFF. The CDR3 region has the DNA TGTGCCAGCAGCTTGGCCAAGGCAGGAAATGAAAAACTGTTTTTT.